Following are 27 T cell receptor beta chains from one sample sequenced in a study of identical twins. MiXCR, applied by TCRdb to the 5' RACE reads, yields one record per CDR3 protein. The table lists a few hundred thousand distinct CDR3 sequences, 12% of them singletons, with just over 7% in the top ten. These records were also assigned to another study, of yellow fever vaccine responses in identical twins.

Material for sequencing was CD8+ T cells sorted from blood. Every receptor here comes from a woman younger than 35 in good health.

This clonotype appeared a few times. The CDR3 DNA reads TGTGCCAGCAGCGTAGGGACAGGGAATAATTCACCCCTCCACTTT. Its protein product is CASSVGTGNNSPLHF. The J gene is TRBJ1-6, the V gene TRBV9; 8 bases are shared with TRBD1. CDR1 is SGDLS, CDR2 YYNGEE, per germline. V trimming: 0 bases; J trimming: 5 bases; junction bases outside the gene matches: 1. The CDR3 covers 15 residues.

This clonotype has more than one count but fewer than ten. The rearrangement links TRBV27 to TRBJ2-7; 7 nucleotides agree with TRBD2. J was trimmed by 3 bases and V by 4 bases; bases with no gene match: 12. Germline-derived CDR1 and CDR2 are MNHEY and SMNVEV (reference sequence). This CDR3 spans 16 amino acids. CDR3 sequence reads: CASSSPWEGSHYEQYF. In nucleotides, the CDR3 is TGTGCCAGCAGTTCCCCTTGGGAGGGCTCCCACTACGAGCAGTACTTC.

There are a few counts of this clonotype. This rearrangement joins TRBV5-1 to TRBJ2-1, with 11 positions matching TRBD2. This CDR3 is built from 15 residues. V was pared by 0 bases and J by 5 bases, with 1 base of the junction left unmatched. Germline CDR1 is SGHRS and CDR2 is YFSETQ. The CDR3 bases are TGCGCCAGCAGCTTGGTAGCGGGAGGGAACAATGAGCAGTTCTTC. It specifies CASSLVAGGNNEQFF.

This clonotype was recorded a few times. The rearrangement links TRBV12-3 or TRBV12-4 to TRBJ2-3; D is undetermined. Trimming pared 4 bases from V and 6 bases from J, leaving 14 bases between. The CDR3 has 14 amino acids. DNA of the CDR3: TGTGCCAGCAGTTCCAATGGTGGAATTGATACGCAGTATTTT. Translated, it gives CASSSNGGIDTQYF.

V usage is TRBV2 and J usage is TRBJ2-7; D remains ambiguous. The CDR3 loop spans 13 amino acids. Germline V lookup: CDR1 SNHLY, CDR2 FYNNEI. Trimming left V 7 bases short and J 0 bases short, with 10 bases between. Here the CDR3 DNA reads TGTGCCAGCAAGCCCGGAAGCTCCTACGAGCAGTACTTC. It translates to CASKPGSSYEQYF.

This clonotype appeared a few times. The rearrangement joins TRBV11-2 to TRBJ2-3; 11 bases fit TRBD2. Germline-derived CDR1 and CDR2 are SGHAT and FQNNGV. Trimming took 0 bases from V and 2 from J; bases not matched to a gene: 10. The CDR3 extends over 19 amino acids. CDR3 residues: CASSLDGVSGGATTDTQYF. The CDR3, as DNA: TGTGCCAGCAGCTTAGATGGGGTTAGCGGGGGGGCCACCACAGATACGCAGTATTTT.

This clonotype has just a few counts. The chain combines TRBV7-9 with TRBJ2-7, with D possibly matching TRBD1 (6 bases). This CDR3 spans 15 amino acids. V lost 5 bases to trimming and J lost 0 bases, with 14 bases between them. Looked up from germline, CDR1 is SEHNR and CDR2 is FQNEAQ (reference sequence). CDR3 region: CASSPRGQGSYEQYF. The CDR3, as DNA: TGTGCCAGCAGCCCTCGGGGACAAGGCTCCTACGAGCAGTACTTC.

This clonotype was counted between two and nine times. V is TRBV7-9 and J is TRBJ1-2; maybe TRBD1 (6 bases). V lost 5 bases and J 7 bases, leaving 14 bases between the germline ends. The germline gives CDR1 SEHNR, CDR2 FQNEAQ (reference sequence). CDR3 size: 13 residues. The CDR3 reads CASSPPAGVGYTF. The CDR3 DNA reads TGTGCCAGCAGCCCCCCGGCAGGGGTTGGCTACACCTTC.

CDR3 in amino acids: CASRYRGVEGEQFF. The CDR3, as DNA: TGTGCCAGCAGATACAGGGGGGTGGAGGGTGAGCAGTTCTTC. The chain is built from TRBV7-9 and TRBJ2-1; TRBD1 matches 8 bases. The ends lost 6 bases at V and 9 bases at J; junction bases unmatched: 10. The germline CDR1 and CDR2 sequences are SEHNR and FQNEAQ (reference sequence). This CDR3 has 14 amino acids.

This chain's CDR3 is CASSSSQGKSSYEQYF. CDR3 coding DNA: TGTGCCAGCAGCTCAAGCCAGGGTAAGAGCTCGTACGAGCAGTACTTC. This rearrangement joins TRBV3-1 to TRBJ2-7, with a tentative D call TRBD1 (5 bases). Germline assignment: CDR1 LGHDT and CDR2 YNNKEL (reference sequence). CDR3 length: 16 amino acids. Trimming cost V 5 bases and J 4 bases, with 21 bases left between them.

There are a few counts of this clonotype. The chain links TRBV5-5 to TRBJ1-5; D is perhaps TRBD1 (6 bases). The CDR3 runs to 14 residues. Looked up from germline, CDR1 is SGHKS and CDR2 is YYEKEE (reference sequence). V was pared by 7 bases and J by 1 base, with 12 bases between. The CDR3 sequence is CASQQGGSNQPQHF. The CDR3 region has the DNA TGTGCCAGCCAACAGGGTGGGAGCAATCAGCCCCAGCATTTT.

This clonotype occurred a few times. The J gene is TRBJ2-1, the V gene TRBV4-1; D uncertain. Trimming shortened V by 0 bases and J by 0 bases, and 9 bases separated the two germline ends. The CDR3 contains 16 residues. Germline assignment: CDR1 MGHRA and CDR2 YSYEKL. The chain's CDR3 is CASSQERSSSYNEQFF. The CDR3 DNA sequence: TGCGCCAGCAGCCAAGAGAGATCAAGCTCCTACAATGAGCAGTTCTTC.

The rearrangement joins TRBV2 to TRBJ2-2; possible D gene TRBD1, 7 bases. Germline CDR1 is SNHLY and CDR2 is FYNNEI. This CDR3 has 16 residues. The V end was cut by 3 bases, the J end by 1 base, with 12 bases between. The CDR3 reads CASSDNRGGNTGELFF. The CDR3 DNA reads as TGTGCCAGCAGTGATAACAGGGGAGGGAACACCGGGGAGCTGTTTTTT.

The chain has TRBV15 and TRBJ2-7, with 12 bases fitting TRBD2. Germline V lookup: CDR1 LNHNV, CDR2 YYDKDF (reference sequence). Losses at the gene ends were 2 bases for V and 5 bases for J; bases not matched to a gene: 4. The CDR3 spans 15 residues. The CDR3 loop is CATSRKTSGSHEQYF. The CDR3 DNA is TGTGCCACCAGCAGAAAGACTAGCGGGAGCCACGAGCAGTACTTC.

This clonotype has just a few counts. The rearrangement uses TRBV10-3 and TRBJ2-3; D not certain. Germline V gene data show CDR1 as ENHRY and CDR2 as SYGVKD. The CDR3 has 11 residues. The V end was cut by 6 bases, the J end by 4 bases, with 5 bases between. CDR3 DNA sequence: TGTGCCATCAGGGATCCAGATACGCAGTATTTT. Translated, it gives CAIRDPDTQYF.

In its sample, this clonotype was seen a few times. This chain links TRBV7-9 with TRBJ2-7, with 7 bases fitting TRBD1. This CDR3 has 14 residues. Germline lookup yields CDR1 SEHNR and CDR2 FQNEAQ (reference sequence). V gave up 6 bases and J gave up 1 base; unmatched junction bases: 6. CDR3: CASSSPGQSYEQYF. CDR3 in DNA: TGTGCCAGCAGTTCCCCGGGACAGTCCTACGAGCAGTACTTC.

This chain joins TRBV12-5 and TRBJ2-3; 7 bases align to TRBD2. The length of the CDR3 is 17 residues. Trimming at V came to 6 bases and at J to 6 bases, leaving 18 bases not matched to a gene. The germline V gene encodes CDR1 LGHNT and CDR2 FRNRAP. CDR3 in DNA: TGTGCTAGTGGCCAGGAATGGGGGAGGGTCGATATGGATACGCAGTATTTT. Amino acids: CASGQEWGRVDMDTQYF.

The chain links TRBV4-1 to TRBJ1-1; tentatively, D is TRBD1 (5 bases). The CDR3 spans 16 residues. CDR1 MGHRA and CDR2 YSYEKL come from the germline V gene. V was shortened by 1 base and J by 5 bases, with 17 bases between the two germline ends. CDR3 region: CASSQVQPPRATEAFF. CDR3 nucleotide sequence: TGCGCCAGCAGCCAAGTCCAACCCCCCAGGGCAACTGAAGCTTTCTTT.

The chain couples TRBV20-1 to TRBJ2-1; D call uncertain. Deletions cut 5 bases from V and 3 bases from J, with 11 bases between. Germline V gene lookup returns CDR1 DFQATT and CDR2 SNEGSKA (reference sequence). This CDR3 comprises 13 residues. CDR3 protein: CSAPTPNYNEQFF. Written as DNA, the CDR3 is TGCAGTGCTCCAACCCCGAACTACAATGAGCAGTTCTTC.

The chain links TRBV9 to TRBJ2-1; D is possibly TRBD2 (6 bases). Germline lookup yields CDR1 SGDLS and CDR2 YYNGEE. The ends were cut back, 0 bases at V and 9 bases at J, with 16 bases in the middle. The CDR3 runs 15 residues. The CDR3 reads CASSVEGGPSPEQFF. In DNA, the CDR3 is TGTGCCAGCAGCGTAGAGGGAGGCCCCAGTCCTGAGCAGTTCTTC.

DNA for the CDR3: TGTGCCAGTAGTGCCCAATCAACCGGGACAGGGTATCAGCCCCAGCATTTT. Its translation is CASSAQSTGTGYQPQHF. V gene TRBV19 combines with J gene TRBJ1-5; the match to TRBD1 covers 9 bases. Germline-derived CDR1 and CDR2 are LNHDA and SQIVND (reference sequence). V was clipped by 5 bases and J by 5 bases; unmatched bases: 13. The CDR3 sequence is 17 residues long.

The J gene is TRBJ2-3, the V gene TRBV25-1, with 10 bases matching TRBD1. J was trimmed by 6 bases and V by 5 bases; bases with no gene match: 5. This CDR3 is 14 amino acids long. Germline V gene data show CDR1 as MGHDK and CDR2 as SYGVNS. CDR3 bases: TGTGCCAGCAGTCTGACAGGGGGCTTGGATACGCAGTATTTT. Protein product: CASSLTGGLDTQYF.

This clonotype has a count of ten or more. J is TRBJ1-5 and V is TRBV12-3 or TRBV12-4, with D perhaps TRBD1 (5 bases). This CDR3 spans 15 amino acids. The V gene lost 5 bases and the J gene lost 7 bases, with 18 bases spanning the gap. The CDR3 nucleotides read TGTGCCAGCAGTAACTCCCAGGGAGCCGGGCAGCCCCAGCATTTT. Protein sequence: CASSNSQGAGQPQHF.

This clonotype occurred a few times. This chain connects TRBV5-1 to TRBJ2-7; 12 bases map to TRBD2. The V gene end was trimmed by 3 bases and the J gene end by 4 bases; junction bases not matched to a gene: 11. The germline CDR1 and CDR2 sequences are SGHRS and YFSETQ. CDR3 size: 17 residues. The CDR3 spells CASSYTSGRPLGYEQYF. The CDR3 coding sequence is TGCGCCAGCAGCTATACTAGCGGGAGGCCCCTCGGGTACGAGCAGTACTTC.

This clonotype appeared many times. The chain links TRBV4-1 to TRBJ2-3; maybe TRBD2 (5 bases). Germline loops: CDR1 MGHRA, CDR2 YSYEKL. CDR3 length: 15 residues. V shed 4 bases and J shed 4 bases, with 15 bases lying between them. The CDR3 nucleotides read TGCGCCAGCAGCCTCCTCGGACTTCCCCCAGATACGCAGTATTTT. It yields the protein CASSLLGLPPDTQYF.

The chain joins TRBV4-1 to TRBJ2-7; weak D call: TRBD2 (5 bases). Germline-derived CDR1 and CDR2 are MGHRA and YSYEKL. V was trimmed by 1 base and J by 2 bases, leaving 15 bases between them. There are 16 residues in the CDR3. CDR3 loop: CASSQGTRQEAYEQYF. CDR3 coding DNA: TGCGCCAGCAGCCAAGGGACTCGCCAGGAGGCCTACGAGCAGTACTTC.

V and J are TRBV20-1 and TRBJ2-4; D possibly corresponds to TRBD2 (6 bases). CDR1 is DFQATT and CDR2 is SNEGSKA in the germline V gene (reference sequence). There are 15 residues in the CDR3. V was trimmed by 5 bases and J by 1 base, leaving 15 bases between them. CDR3 in DNA: TGCAGTGCTCCTGGACTATCCGGGGCCAAAAACATTCAGTACTTC. It yields the protein CSAPGLSGAKNIQYF.